The clone carrying this T cell receptor (beta chain) was observed many times. The CDR3 spans 15 residues. Germline V lookup: CDR1 KGHDR, CDR2 SFDVKD. Trimming removed 7 bases from V and 0 bases from J, with 15 bases in between. RNA served as the template for amplifying TCR beta CDR3 regions. RT-PCR with HTBI primers came first, then second-round multiplex PCR. TCRdb ran MiXCR on the multiplex PCR reads and lists one entry per CDR3 protein. The repertoire has fewer than 400,000 distinct CDR3 sequences, around 18% of them found once; the top ten carry around 1.5%. The data were obtained in a study of Graves' ophthalmopathy and Graves' hyperthyroidism.

The sequence was obtained from a woman in her late teens or twenties with Graves' ophthalmopathy. The genes are TRBV24-1 and TRBJ2-7; D is ambiguous. Sequenced input: peripheral blood. DNA of the CDR3: TGTGCCACCAGCTCAACAGTATCGGGCTCCTACGAGCAGTACTTC. Its protein is CATSSTVSGSYEQYF.